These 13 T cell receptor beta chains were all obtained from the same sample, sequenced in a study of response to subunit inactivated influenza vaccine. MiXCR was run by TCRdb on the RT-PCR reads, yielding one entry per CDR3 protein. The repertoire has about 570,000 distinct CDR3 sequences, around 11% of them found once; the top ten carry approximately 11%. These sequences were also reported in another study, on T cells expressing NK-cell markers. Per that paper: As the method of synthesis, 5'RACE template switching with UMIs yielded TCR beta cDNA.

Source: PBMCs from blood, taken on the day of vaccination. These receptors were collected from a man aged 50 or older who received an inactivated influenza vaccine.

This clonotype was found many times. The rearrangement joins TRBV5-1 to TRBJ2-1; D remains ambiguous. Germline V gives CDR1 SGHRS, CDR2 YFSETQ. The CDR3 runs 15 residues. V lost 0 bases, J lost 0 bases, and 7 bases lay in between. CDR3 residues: CASSLEVSSYNEQFF. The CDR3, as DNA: TGCGCCAGCAGCTTGGAGGTGAGCTCCTACAATGAGCAGTTCTTC.

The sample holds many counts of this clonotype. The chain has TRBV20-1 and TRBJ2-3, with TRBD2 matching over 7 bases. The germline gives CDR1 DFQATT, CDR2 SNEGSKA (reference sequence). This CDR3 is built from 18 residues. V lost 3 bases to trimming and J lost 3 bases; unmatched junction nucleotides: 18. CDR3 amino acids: CSARKTGGTTLGTDTQYF. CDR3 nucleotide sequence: TGCAGTGCTAGGAAAACAGGAGGGACTACCTTAGGTACAGATACGCAGTATTTT.

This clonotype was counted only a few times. As DNA, the CDR3 is TGTGCCAGCAGTTTCGGGTCAGGCAATAGCAATCAGCCCCAGCATTTT. This sequence encodes CASSFGSGNSNQPQHF. The rearrangement uses TRBV12-3 or TRBV12-4 and TRBJ1-5; unclear D gene. This CDR3 spans 16 amino acids. Trimming removed 3 bases at V and 0 bases at J, with 12 bases between.

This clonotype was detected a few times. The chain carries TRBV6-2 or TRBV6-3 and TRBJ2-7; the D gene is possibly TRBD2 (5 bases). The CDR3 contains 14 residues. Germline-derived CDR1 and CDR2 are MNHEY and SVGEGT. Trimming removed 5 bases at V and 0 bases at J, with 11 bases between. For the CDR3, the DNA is TGTGCCAGCAGTGCGGACTCAGGCTCCTACGAGCAGTACTTC. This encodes CASSADSGSYEQYF.

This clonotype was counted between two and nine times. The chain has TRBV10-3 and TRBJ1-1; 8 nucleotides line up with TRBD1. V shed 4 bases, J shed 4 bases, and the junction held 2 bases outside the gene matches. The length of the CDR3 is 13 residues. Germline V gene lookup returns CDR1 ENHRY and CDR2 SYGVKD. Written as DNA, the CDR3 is TGTGCCATCAGTGGGACAGGGACCACTGAAGCTTTCTTT. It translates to CAISGTGTTEAFF.

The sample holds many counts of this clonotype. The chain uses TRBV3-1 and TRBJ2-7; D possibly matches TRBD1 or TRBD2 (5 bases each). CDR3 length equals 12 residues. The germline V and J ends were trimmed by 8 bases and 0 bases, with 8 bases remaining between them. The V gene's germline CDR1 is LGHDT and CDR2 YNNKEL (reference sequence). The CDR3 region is CASEGPSYEQYF. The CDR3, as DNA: TGTGCCAGCGAGGGACCCTCCTACGAGCAGTACTTC.

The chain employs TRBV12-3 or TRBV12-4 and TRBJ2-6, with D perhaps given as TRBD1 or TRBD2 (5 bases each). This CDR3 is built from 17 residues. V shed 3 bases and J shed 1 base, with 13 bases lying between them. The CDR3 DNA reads TGTGCCAGCAGTTTTCGAGGGGCCGCATCTGGGGCCAACGTCCTGACTTTC. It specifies CASSFRGAASGANVLTF.

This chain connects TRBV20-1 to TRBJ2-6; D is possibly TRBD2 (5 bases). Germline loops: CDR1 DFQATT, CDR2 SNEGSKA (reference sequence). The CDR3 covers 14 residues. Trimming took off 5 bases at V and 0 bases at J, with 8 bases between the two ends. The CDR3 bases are TGCAGTGCTGAGGGCCTCTCTGGGGCCAACGTCCTGACTTTC. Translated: CSAEGLSGANVLTF.

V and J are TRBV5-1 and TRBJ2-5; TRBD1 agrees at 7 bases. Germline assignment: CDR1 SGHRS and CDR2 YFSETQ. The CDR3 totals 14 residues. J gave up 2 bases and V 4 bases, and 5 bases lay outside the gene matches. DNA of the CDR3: TGCGCCAGCAGCAAGGGGGACAGTCAAGAGACCCAGTACTTC. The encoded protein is CASSKGDSQETQYF.

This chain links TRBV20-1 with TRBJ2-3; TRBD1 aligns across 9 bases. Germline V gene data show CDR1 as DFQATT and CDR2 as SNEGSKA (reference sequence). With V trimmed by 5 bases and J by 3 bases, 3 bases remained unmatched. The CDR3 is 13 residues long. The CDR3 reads CSALGQGTDTQYF. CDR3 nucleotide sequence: TGCAGTGCTCTGGGACAGGGAACAGATACGCAGTATTTT.

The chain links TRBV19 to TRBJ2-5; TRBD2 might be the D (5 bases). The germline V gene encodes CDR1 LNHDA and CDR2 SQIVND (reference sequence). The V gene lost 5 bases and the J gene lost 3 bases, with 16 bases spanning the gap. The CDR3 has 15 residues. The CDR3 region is CASSVAGLDKETQYF. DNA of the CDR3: TGTGCCAGTAGTGTTGCGGGCCTTGACAAAGAGACCCAGTACTTC.

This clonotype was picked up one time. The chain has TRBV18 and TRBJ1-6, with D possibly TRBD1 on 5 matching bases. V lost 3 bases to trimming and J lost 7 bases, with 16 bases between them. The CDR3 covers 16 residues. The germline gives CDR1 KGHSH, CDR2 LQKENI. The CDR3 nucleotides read TGTGCCAGCTCACCCCGGACCGCCGGGGGGAATTCACCCCTCCACTTT. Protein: CASSPRTAGGNSPLHF.

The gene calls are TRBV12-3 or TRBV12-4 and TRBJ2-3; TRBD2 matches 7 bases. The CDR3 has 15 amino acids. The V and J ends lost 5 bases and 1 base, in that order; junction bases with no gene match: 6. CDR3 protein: CASSRSGAGTDTQYF. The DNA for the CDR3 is TGTGCCAGCAGTCGGAGCGGGGCTGGCACAGATACGCAGTATTTT.